This TCR beta chain was sequenced in a study of blood T cell repertoires in COVID-19. Overall study context: Acute-phase and convalescent COVID-19 samples originated in the United States, Italy and Spain.

Ages ranged from roughly 18 to 100 years, with residence in about 24 US areas. The CDR3 covers 19 residues. With 5 bases removed from V and 0 bases from J, the gap between germline ends came to 26 bases. Germline CDR1 LNHDA, CDR2 SQIVND (reference sequence). Under the authors' procedure: By means of reference gene primer amplification, nucleated cell counts were estimated. Clones were sequenced by immunoSEQ multiplex PCR, and TCRdb holds only the in-frame ones, with some missing. V, J and clone size derive from that table, while D and trimming were established from the DNA sequence. The table includes 200,000 to 250,000 clones, 84% detected once. There are a few counts of this clone.

The chain recombines TRBV19 with TRBJ2-7, with D tentatively TRBD1 (6 bases). Sequencing input: PBMCs or T cells enriched from blood (not recorded which). The clonotype originates from a woman in her thirties or forties who had recovered from COVID-19. The CDR3 nucleotides read TGTGCCAGTAGTGAGAGAGGGGGAACCGGGGCCTCTTACTCCTACGAGCAGTACTTC. Protein: CASSERGGTGASYSYEQYF.